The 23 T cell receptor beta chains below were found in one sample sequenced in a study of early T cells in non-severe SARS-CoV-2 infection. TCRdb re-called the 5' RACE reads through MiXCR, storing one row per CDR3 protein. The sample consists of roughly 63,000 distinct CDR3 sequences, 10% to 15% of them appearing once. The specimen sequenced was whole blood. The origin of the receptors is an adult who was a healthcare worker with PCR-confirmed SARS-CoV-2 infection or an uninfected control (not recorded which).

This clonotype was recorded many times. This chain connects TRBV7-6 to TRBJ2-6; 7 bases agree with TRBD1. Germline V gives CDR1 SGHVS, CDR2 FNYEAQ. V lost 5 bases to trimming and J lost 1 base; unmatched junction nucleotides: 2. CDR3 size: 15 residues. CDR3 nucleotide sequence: TGTGCCAGCAGCCGACAGGGTTCTGGGGCCAACGTCCTGACTTTC. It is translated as CASSRQGSGANVLTF.

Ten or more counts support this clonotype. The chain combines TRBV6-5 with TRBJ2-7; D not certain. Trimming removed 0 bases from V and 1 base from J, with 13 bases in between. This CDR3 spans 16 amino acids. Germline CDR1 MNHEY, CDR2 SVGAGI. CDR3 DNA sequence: TGTGCCAGCAGTTACTCTATTGTCGGCAGGTCCTACGAGCAGTACTTC. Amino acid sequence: CASSYSIVGRSYEQYF.

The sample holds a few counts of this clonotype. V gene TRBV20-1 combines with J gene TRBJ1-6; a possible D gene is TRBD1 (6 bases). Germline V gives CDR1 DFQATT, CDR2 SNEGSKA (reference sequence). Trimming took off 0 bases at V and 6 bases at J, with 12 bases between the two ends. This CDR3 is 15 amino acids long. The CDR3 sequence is CSARETGTANSPLHF. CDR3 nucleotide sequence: TGCAGTGCTAGAGAGACAGGTACAGCTAATTCACCCCTCCACTTT.

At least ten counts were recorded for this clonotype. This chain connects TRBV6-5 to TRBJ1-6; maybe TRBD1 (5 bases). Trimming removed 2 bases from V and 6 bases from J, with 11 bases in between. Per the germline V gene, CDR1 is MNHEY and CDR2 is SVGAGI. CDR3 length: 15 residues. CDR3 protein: CASSYEPRANSPLHF. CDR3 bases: TGTGCCAGCAGTTACGAACCCAGGGCTAATTCACCCCTCCACTTT.

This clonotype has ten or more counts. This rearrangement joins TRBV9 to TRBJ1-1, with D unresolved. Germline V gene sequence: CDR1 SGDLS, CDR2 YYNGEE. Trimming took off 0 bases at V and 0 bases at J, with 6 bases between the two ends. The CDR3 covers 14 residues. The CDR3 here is CASSVGQMNTEAFF. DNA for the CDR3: TGTGCCAGCAGCGTAGGCCAGATGAACACTGAAGCTTTCTTT.

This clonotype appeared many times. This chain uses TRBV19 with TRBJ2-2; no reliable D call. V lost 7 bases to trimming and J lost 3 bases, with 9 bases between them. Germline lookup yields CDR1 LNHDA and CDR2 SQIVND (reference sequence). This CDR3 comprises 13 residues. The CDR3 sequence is CASTPVDTGELFF. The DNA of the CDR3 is TGTGCCAGTACCCCAGTGGACACCGGGGAGCTGTTTTTT. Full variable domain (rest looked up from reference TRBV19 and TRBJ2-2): DGGITQSPKYLFRKEGQNVTLSCEQNLNHDAMYWYRQDPGQGLRLIYYSQIVNDFQKGDIAEGYSVSREKKESFPLTVTSAQKNPTAFYLCASTPVDTGELFFGEGSRLTVL.

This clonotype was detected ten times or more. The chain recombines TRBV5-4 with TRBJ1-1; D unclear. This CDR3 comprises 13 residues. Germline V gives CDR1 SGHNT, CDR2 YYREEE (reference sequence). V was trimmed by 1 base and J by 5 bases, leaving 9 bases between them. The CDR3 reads CASSLRADTEAFF. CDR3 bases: TGTGCCAGCAGCTTGCGGGCAGATACTGAAGCTTTCTTT.

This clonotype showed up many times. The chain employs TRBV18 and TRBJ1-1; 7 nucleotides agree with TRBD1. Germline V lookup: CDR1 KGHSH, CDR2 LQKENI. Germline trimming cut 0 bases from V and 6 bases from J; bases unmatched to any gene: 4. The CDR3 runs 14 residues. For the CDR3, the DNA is TGTGCCAGCTCACCACCGAGTCAGGGGGCTGAAGCTTTCTTT. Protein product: CASSPPSQGAEAFF.

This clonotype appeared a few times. Here the CDR3 DNA reads TGTGCCAGCAGTCACGGGACTAGCGGGGTTCTAGCCAAAAACATTCAGTACTTC. The encoded protein is CASSHGTSGVLAKNIQYF. This chain uses TRBV6-5 with TRBJ2-4; TRBD2 matches at 13 bases. The CDR3 runs 18 residues. After removal of 5 bases from V and 0 bases from J, the junction contained 7 bases not matched to a gene. CDR1 and CDR2 from the germline V gene are MNHEY and SVGAGI.

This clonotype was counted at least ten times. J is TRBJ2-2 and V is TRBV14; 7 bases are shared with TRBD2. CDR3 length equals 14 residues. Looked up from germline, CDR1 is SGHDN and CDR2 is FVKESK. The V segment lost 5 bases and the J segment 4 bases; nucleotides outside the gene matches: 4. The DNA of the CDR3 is TGTGCCAGCAGCGCCCTAGCGGTCACCGGGGAGCTGTTTTTT. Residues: CASSALAVTGELFF.

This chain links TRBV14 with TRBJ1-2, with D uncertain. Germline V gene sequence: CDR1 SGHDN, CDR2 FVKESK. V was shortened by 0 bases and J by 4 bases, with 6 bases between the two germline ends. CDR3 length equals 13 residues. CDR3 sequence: CASSQEVAYGYTF. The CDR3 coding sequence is TGTGCCAGCAGCCAAGAGGTGGCCTATGGCTACACCTTC.

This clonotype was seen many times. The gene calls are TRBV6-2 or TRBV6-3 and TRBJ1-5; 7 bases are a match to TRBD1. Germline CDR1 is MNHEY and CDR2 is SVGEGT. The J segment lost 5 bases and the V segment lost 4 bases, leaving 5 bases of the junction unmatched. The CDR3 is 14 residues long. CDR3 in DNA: TGTGCCAGCAGTTCTACAGGGGAACATCAGCCCCAGCATTTT. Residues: CASSSTGEHQPQHF.

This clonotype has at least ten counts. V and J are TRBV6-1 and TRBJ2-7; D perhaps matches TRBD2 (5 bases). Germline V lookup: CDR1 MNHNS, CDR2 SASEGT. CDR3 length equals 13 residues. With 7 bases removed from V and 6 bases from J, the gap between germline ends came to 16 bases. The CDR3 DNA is TGTGCCAGCACCGAATATTCCGAGGGCGAGCAGTACTTC. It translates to CASTEYSEGEQYF.

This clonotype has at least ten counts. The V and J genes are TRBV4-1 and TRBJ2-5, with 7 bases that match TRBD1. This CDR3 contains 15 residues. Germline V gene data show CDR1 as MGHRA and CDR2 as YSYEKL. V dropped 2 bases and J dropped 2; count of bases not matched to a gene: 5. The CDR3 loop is CASSQLTGAQETQYF. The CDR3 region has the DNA TGCGCCAGCAGCCAACTCACAGGGGCGCAAGAGACCCAGTACTTC.

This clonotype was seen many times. Written as DNA, the CDR3 is TGTGCCAGCTCACCACCCGGGGGGGGCTATTACGAGCAGTACTTC. It translates to CASSPPGGGYYEQYF. V usage is TRBV18 and J usage is TRBJ2-7, with 8 bases aligning to TRBD2. V lost 0 bases to trimming and J lost 4 bases; unmatched junction nucleotides: 5. The CDR3 sequence is 15 residues long. Per the germline V gene, CDR1 is KGHSH and CDR2 is LQKENI. The variable domain in full, completed from reference TRBV18 and TRBJ2-7, reads NAGVMQNPRHLVRRRGQEARLRCSPMKGHSHVYWYRQLPEEGLKFMVYLQKENIIDESGMPKERFSAEFPKEGPSILRIQQVVRGDSAAYFCASSPPGGGYYEQYFGPGTRLTVT.

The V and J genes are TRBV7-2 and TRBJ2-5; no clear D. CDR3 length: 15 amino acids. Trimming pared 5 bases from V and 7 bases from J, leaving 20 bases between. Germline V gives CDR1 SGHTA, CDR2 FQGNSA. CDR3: CASSRDTLIAGTQYF. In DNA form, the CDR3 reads TGTGCCAGCAGCAGAGACACACTGATAGCAGGGACCCAGTACTTC.

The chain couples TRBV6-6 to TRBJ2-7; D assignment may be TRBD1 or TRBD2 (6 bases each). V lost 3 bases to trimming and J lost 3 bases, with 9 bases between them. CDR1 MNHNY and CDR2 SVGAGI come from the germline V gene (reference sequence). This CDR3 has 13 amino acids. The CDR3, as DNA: TGTGCCAGCAGTTATGGGGGGCTCTACGAGCAGTACTTC. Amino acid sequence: CASSYGGLYEQYF.

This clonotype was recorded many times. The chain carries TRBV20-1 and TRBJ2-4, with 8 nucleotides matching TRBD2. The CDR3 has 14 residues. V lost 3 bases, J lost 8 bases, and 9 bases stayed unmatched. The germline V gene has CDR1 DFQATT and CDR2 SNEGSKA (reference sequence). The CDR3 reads CSARVSGGRDIQYF. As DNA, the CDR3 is TGCAGTGCTAGGGTCAGCGGGGGTAGGGACATTCAGTACTTC.

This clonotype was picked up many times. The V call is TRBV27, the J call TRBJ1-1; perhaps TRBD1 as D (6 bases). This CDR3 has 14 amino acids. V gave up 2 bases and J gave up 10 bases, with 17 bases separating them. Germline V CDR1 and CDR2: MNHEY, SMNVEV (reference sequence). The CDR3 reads CASSLLGGQPGAFF. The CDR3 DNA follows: TGTGCCAGCAGTTTACTGGGGGGGCAACCTGGAGCTTTCTTT.

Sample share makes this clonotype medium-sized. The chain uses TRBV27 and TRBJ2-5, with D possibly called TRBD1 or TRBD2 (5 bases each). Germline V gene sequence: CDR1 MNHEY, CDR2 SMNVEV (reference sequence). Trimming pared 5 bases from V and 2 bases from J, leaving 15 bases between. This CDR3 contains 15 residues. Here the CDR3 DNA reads TGTGCCAGCAGTGGATTGGGACCGATGCAAGAGACCCAGTACTTC. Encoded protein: CASSGLGPMQETQYF.

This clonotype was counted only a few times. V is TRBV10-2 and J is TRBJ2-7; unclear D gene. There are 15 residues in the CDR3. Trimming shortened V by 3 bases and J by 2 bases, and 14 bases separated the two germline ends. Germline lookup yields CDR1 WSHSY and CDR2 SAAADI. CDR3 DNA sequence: TGCGCCAGCAGTGATAGCCAGGCGAACGCCTACGAGCAGTACTTC. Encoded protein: CASSDSQANAYEQYF.

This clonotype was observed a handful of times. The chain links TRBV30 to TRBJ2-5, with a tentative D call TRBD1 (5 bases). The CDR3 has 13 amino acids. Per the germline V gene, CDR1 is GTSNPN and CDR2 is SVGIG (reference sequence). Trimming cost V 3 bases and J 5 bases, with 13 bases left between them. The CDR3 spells CAWRSRAPETQYF. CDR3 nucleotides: TGTGCCTGGAGGAGCAGGGCGCCGGAGACCCAGTACTTC.

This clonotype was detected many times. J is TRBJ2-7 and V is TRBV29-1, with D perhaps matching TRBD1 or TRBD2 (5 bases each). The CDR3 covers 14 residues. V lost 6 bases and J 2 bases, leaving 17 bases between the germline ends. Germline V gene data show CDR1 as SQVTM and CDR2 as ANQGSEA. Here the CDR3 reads CSVRRRGTAYEQYF. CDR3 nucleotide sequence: TGCAGCGTGAGGAGACGGGGCACCGCCTACGAGCAGTACTTC.